The clone carrying this T cell receptor beta chain appeared once. This sample was taken from a study of blood T cell repertoires in COVID-19. Study context: Spain, Italy and the United States supplied samples that represented acute and convalescent COVID-19. PBMCs, B-cell-depleted T cells, or T cells provided the cDNA or gDNA that made up the material.

In the original workflow: Quantification of nucleated cells was approximated via reference gene primer amplification. The repertoire was sequenced with immunoSEQ multiplex PCR; TCRdb's copy has only in-frame clones and lacks some. The V and J calls and the clone size are those of that table, but D and trimming were determined from the DNA. Of some 300,000 clones detected, around 90% appear once; the ten largest clones hold roughly 1%. The origin of this receptor is a woman between 35 and 50 years old with COVID-19, enrolled during active disease. The sequencing input was peripheral blood.

This chain's CDR3 is CASSSYTAPRYEQYF. The CDR3 DNA sequence: TGTGCCAGCAGCTCGTACACAGCACCCCGCTACGAGCAGTACTTC. The gene calls are TRBV7-9 and TRBJ2-7; D is unresolved. Germline CDR1 SEHNR, CDR2 FQNEAQ (reference sequence). The CDR3 contains 15 residues. V lost 4 bases, J lost 3 bases, and 16 bases lay in between.